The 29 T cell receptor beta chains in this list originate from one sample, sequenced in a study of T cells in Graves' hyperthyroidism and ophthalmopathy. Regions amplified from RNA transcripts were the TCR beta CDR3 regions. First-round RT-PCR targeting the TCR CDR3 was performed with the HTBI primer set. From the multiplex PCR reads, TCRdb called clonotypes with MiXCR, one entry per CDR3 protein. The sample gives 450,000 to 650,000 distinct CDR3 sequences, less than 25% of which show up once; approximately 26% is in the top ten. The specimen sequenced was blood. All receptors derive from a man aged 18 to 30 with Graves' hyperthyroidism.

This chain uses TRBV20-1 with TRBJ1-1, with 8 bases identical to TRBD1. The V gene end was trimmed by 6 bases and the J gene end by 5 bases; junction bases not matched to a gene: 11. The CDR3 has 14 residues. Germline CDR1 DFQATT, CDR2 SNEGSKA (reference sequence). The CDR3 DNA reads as TGCAGTGCCGCTCATACAGGGGGTAAGACTGAAGCTTTCTTT. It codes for CSAAHTGGKTEAFF.

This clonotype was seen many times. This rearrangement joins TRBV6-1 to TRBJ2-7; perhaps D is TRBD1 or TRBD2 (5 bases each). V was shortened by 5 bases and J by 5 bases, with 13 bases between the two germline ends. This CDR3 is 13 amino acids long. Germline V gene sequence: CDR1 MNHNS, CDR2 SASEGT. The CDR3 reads CASSPPGPHEQYF. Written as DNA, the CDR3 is TGTGCCAGCAGTCCCCCGGGGCCCCACGAGCAGTACTTC.

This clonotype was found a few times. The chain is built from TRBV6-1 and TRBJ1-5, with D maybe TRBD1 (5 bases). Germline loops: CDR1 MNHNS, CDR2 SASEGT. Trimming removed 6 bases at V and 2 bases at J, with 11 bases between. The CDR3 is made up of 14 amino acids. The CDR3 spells CASRGDSGNQPQHF. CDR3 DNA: TGTGCCAGCAGAGGCGACAGCGGCAATCAGCCCCAGCATTTT.

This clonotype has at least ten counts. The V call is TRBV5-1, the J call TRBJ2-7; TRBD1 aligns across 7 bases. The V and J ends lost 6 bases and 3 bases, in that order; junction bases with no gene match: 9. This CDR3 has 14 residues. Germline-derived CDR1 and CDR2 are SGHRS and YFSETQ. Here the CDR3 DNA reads TGCGCCAGCACGCCCGGACAGGACTTCTACGAGCAGTACTTC. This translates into CASTPGQDFYEQYF.

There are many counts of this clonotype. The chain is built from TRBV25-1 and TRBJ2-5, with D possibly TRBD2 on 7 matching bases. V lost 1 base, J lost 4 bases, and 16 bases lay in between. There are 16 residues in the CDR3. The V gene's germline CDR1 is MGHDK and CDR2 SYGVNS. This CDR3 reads CASSEFGGLRGETQYF. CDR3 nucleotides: TGTGCCAGCAGTGAATTCGGGGGGCTCAGAGGAGAGACCCAGTACTTC.

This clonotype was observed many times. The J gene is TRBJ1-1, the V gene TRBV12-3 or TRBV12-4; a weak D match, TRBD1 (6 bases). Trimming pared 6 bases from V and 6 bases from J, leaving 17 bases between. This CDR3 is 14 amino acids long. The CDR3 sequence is CASSRLRGRAEAFF. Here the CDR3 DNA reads TGTGCCAGCAGCCGACTCAGGGGTAGGGCTGAAGCTTTCTTT.

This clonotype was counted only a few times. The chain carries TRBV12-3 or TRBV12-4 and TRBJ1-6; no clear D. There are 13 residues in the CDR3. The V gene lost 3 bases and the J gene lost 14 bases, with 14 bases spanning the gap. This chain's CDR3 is CASSFLGPQALHF. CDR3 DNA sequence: TGTGCCAGCAGTTTCCTGGGCCCCCAGGCCCTCCACTTT.

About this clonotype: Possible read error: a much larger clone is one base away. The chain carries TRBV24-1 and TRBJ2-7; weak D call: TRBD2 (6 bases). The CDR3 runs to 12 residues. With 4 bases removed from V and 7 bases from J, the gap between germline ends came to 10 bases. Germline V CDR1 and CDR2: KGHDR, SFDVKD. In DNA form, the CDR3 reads TGTGCCACCAGTGACCCCGGAGGGGAGCAGTACGTC. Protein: CATSDPGGEQYV.

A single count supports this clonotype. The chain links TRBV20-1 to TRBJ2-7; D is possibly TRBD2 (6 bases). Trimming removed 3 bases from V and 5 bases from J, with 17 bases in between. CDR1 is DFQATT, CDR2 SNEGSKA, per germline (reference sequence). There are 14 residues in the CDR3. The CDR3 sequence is CSASGPGEVDEQYF. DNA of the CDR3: TGCAGTGCTAGCGGACCGGGAGAGGTCGACGAGCAGTACTTC.

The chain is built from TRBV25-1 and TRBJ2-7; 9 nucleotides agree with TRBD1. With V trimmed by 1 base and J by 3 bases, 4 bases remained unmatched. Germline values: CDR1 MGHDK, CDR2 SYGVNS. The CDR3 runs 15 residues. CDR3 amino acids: CASSELGQGIYEQYF. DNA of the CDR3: TGTGCCAGCAGTGAATTAGGACAGGGGATCTACGAGCAGTACTTC.

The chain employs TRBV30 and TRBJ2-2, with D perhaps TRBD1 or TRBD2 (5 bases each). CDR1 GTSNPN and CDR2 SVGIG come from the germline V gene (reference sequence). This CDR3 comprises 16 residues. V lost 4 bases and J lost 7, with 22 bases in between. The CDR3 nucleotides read TGTGCCTGGACCCCCAGGTGGGGGATCCTGGACGGGGAGCTGTTTTTT. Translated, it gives CAWTPRWGILDGELFF.

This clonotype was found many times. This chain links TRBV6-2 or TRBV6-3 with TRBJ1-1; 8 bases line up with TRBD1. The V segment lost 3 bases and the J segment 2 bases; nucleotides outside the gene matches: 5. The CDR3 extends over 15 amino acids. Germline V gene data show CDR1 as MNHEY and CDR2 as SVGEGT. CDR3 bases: TGTGCCAGCAGTTATCGCGACAGGGGAAACACTGAAGCTTTCTTT. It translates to CASSYRDRGNTEAFF.

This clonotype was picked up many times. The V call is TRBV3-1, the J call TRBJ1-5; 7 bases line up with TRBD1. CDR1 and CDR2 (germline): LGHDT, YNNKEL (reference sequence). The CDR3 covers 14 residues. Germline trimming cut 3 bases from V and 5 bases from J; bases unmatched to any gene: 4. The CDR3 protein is CASSQRQGYQPQHF. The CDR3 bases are TGTGCCAGCAGCCAGCGACAGGGATATCAGCCCCAGCATTTT.

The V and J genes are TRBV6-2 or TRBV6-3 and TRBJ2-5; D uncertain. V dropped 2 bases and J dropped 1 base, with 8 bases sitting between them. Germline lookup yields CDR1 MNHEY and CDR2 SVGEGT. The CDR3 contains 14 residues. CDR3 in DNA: TGTGCCAGCAGTTACGAATCCTTCCAAGAGACCCAGTACTTC. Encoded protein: CASSYESFQETQYF.

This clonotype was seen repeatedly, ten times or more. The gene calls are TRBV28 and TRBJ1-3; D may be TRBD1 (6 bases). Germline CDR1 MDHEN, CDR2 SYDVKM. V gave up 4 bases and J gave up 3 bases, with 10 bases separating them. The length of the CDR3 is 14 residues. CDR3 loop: CASSSQGFGNTIYF. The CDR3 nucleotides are TGTGCCAGCAGTTCCCAGGGGTTTGGAAACACCATATATTTT.

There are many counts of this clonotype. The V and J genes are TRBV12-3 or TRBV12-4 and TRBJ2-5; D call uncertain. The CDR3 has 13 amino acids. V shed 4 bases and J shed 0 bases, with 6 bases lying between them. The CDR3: CASSSTNQETQYF. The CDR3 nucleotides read TGTGCCAGCAGTTCGACGAACCAAGAGACCCAGTACTTC.

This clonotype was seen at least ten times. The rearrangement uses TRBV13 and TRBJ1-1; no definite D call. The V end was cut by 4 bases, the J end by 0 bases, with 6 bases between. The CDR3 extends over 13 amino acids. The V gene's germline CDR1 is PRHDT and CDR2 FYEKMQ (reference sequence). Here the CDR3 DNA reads TGTGCCAGCAGCTCTGTACTGAACACTGAAGCTTTCTTT. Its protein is CASSSVLNTEAFF.

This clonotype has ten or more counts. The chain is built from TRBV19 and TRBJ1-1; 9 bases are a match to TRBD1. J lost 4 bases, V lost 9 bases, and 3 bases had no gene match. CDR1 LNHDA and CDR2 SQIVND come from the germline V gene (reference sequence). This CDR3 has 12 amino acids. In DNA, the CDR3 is TGTGCCAGCAAACAGGGGGCCACTGAAGCTTTCTTT. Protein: CASKQGATEAFF.

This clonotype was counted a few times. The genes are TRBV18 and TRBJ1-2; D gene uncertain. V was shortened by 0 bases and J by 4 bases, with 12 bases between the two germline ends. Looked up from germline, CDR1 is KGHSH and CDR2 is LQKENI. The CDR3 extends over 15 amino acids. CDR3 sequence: CASSPPSVPGYGYTF. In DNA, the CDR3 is TGTGCCAGCTCACCACCGTCAGTCCCAGGCTATGGCTACACCTTC.

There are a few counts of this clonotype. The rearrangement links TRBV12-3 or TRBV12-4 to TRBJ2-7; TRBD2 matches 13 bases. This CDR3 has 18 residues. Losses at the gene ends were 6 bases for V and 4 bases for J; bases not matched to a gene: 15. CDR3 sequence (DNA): TGTGCCAGCAGATACAGGGGACTAGCGGGACAGTCTCAGTACGAGCAGTACTTC. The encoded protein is CASRYRGLAGQSQYEQYF.

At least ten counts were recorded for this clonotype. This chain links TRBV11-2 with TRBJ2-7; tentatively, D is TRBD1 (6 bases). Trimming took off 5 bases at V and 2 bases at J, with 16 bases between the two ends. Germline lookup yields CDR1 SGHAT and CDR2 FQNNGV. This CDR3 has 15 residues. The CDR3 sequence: CASSPDDRLTYEQYF. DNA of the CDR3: TGTGCCAGCAGCCCAGACGACAGGCTAACCTACGAGCAGTACTTC. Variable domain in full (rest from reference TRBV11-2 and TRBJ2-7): EAGVAQSPRYKIIEKRQSVAFWCNPISGHATLYWYQQILGQGPKLLIQFQNNGVVDDSQLPKDRFSAERLKGVDSTLKIQPAKLEDSAVYLCASSPDDRLTYEQYFGPGTRLTVT.

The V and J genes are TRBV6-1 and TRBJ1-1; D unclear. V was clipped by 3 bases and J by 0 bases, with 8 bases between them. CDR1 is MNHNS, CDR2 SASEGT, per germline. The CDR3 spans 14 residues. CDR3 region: CASSEGNLNTEAFF. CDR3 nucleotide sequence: TGTGCCAGCAGTGAGGGGAATTTGAACACTGAAGCTTTCTTT.

The chain's CDR3 is CASSATRASGPVNIQYF. For the CDR3, the DNA is TGTGCCAGCAGTGCTACGAGGGCTAGCGGGCCAGTGAACATTCAGTACTTC. The chain couples TRBV6-1 to TRBJ2-4; 8 bases align to TRBD2. CDR1 is MNHNS, CDR2 SASEGT, per germline. V trimming: 4 bases; J trimming: 7 bases; junction bases outside the gene matches: 15. The CDR3 runs to 17 residues.

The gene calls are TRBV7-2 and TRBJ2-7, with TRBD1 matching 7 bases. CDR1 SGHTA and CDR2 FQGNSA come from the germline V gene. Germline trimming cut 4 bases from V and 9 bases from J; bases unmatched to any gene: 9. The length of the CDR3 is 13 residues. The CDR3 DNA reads TGTGCCAGCAGCTATCAAGGGGGCAGGGGGCAGTACTTC. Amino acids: CASSYQGGRGQYF.

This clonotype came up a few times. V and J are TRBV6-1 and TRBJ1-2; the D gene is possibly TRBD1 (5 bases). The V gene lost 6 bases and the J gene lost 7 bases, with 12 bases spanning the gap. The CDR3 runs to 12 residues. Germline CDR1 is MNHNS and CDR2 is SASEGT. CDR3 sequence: CASRDFQGGYTF. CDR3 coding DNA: TGTGCCAGCAGGGACTTCCAGGGTGGCTACACCTTC.

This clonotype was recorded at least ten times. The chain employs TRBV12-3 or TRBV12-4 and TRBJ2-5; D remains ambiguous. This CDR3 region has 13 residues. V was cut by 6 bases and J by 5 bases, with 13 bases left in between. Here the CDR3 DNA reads TGTGCCAGCAGCCCTGAAGTCCGGGAGACCCAGTACTTC. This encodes CASSPEVRETQYF.

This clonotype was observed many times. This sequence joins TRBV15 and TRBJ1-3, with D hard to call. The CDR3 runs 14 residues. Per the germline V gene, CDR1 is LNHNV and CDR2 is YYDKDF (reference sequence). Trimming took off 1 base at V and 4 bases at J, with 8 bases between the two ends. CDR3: CATSRVAVGNTIYF. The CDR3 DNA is TGTGCCACCAGCAGAGTGGCAGTCGGAAACACCATATATTTT.

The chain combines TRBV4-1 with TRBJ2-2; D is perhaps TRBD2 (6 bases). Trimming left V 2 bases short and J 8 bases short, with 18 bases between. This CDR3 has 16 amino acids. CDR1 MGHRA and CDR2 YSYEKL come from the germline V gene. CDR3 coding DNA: TGCGCCAGCAGCCAATACTATACAAATCGGGGGGGGGAGCTGTTTTTT. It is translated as CASSQYYTNRGGELFF.

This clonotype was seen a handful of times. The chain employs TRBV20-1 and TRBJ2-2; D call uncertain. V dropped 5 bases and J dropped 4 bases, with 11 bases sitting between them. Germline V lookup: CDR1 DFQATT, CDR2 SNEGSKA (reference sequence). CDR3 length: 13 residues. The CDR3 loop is CSAGIPGTGELFF. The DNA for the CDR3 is TGCAGTGCTGGGATCCCAGGCACCGGGGAGCTGTTTTTT.